The clone carrying this T cell receptor (beta chain) has a handful of counts. Per the germline V gene, CDR1 is KGHDR and CDR2 is SFDVKD. V dropped 4 bases and J dropped 2; count of bases not matched to a gene: 5. This CDR3 has 17 amino acids. Time point indicated: newly diagnosed GD, antithyroid drugs for less than 3 months. The TCR library used RNA extracted from PBMCs. This sample stems from a study of regulatory T cells in long-lasting Graves disease. Arm-PCR with iRepertoire HTBI primers amplified the CDR3 regions for these TCR beta libraries. TCRdb re-derived calls from the multiplex PCR reads in MiXCR, one entry per CDR3 protein. Of hundreds of thousands of distinct CDR3 sequences listed, 16% are singletons. This sample was also put to use in a study of T cells in Graves' hyperthyroidism and ophthalmopathy. This second report adds: Within blood appeared most thyroid clonotypes that had expanded above 0.001.

The chain recombines TRBV24-1 with TRBJ2-3, with TRBD2 identical over 13 bases. This clonotype was obtained from a middle-aged man with Graves disease. The sequencing here drew on peripheral blood mononuclear cells (PBMCs), taken at new diagnosis, from a patient treated with antithyroid drugs. CDR3 region: CATSDPGLAGNTDTQYF. The DNA for the CDR3 is TGTGCCACCAGTGACCCGGGACTAGCGGGGAACACAGATACGCAGTATTTT.